This T cell receptor (beta chain) was sequenced in a study of blood T cells in healthy people across ages. Study outcomes and limitations: Age showed a roughly linear inverse relationship with TCR beta diversity per million T cells.

Together with a sample-barcoded 5' primer, a J-beta primer mix was included in a second PCR lasting roughly 6 to 12 cycles. TCRdb reanalysed the 5' RACE reads using MiXCR and keeps one entry per CDR3 protein. The sample lists more than 800,000 distinct CDR3 sequences; about 28% were seen once. There are many counts of this clonotype. Its cognate antigen is unknown. The J segment lost 6 bases and the V segment lost 4 bases, leaving 10 bases of the junction unmatched. The CDR3 contains 16 residues. Germline V lookup: CDR1 SGHTA, CDR2 FQGNSA. The chain employs TRBV7-2 and TRBJ1-5; 9 nucleotides match TRBD1. The specimen sequenced was blood. The clonotype was recovered from a woman aged 80 or over in good health. The CDR3 protein is CASSSTGGAYGQPQHF. The DNA of the CDR3 is TGTGCCAGCAGCTCCACAGGGGGCGCTTACGGTCAGCCCCAGCATTTT.